This TCR beta chain was sequenced for a study of T cells expressing NK-cell markers. Each CDR3 protein gets one entry in TCRdb, which reprocessed the 5' RACE reads and gives no DNA. Found here are a few hundred thousand distinct CDR3 sequences; the top ten clones hold under 6.5%. This clonotype was obtained from a man aged 18-70 years in good health. Sequencing used blood T cells: a sorted CD56 or NKG2C T cell subset, CD4+ or CD8+ T cells, or bulk PBMC T cells (not recorded which).

The CDR3 is CSAARLGGGARTGELFF. The chain couples TRBV20-1 to TRBJ2-2; checking the TCRdb D call of TRBD2 is not possible without DNA. The CDR3 totals 17 residues. Germline V gene sequence: CDR1 DFQATT, CDR2 SNEGSKA (reference sequence).